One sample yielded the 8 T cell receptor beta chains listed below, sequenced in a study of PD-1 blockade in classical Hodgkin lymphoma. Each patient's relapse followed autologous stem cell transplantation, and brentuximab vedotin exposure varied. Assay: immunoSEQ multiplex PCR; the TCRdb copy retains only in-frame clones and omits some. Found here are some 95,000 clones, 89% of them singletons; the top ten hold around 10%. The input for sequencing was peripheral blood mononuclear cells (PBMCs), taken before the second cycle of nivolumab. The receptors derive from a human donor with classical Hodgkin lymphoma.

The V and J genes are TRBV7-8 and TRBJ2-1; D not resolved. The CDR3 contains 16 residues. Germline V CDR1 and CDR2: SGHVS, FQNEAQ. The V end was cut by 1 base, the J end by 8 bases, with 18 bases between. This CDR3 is CASSLVAWVELDEQFF. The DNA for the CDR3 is TGTGCCAGCAGCTTAGTAGCCTGGGTGGAGTTAGATGAGCAGTTCTTC.

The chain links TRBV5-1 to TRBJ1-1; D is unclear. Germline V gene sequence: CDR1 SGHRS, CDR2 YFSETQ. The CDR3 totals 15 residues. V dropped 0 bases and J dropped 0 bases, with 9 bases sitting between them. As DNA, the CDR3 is TGCGCCAGCAGCTTGGAAAAGGCGGTGAACACTGAAGCTTTCTTT. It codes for CASSLEKAVNTEAFF.

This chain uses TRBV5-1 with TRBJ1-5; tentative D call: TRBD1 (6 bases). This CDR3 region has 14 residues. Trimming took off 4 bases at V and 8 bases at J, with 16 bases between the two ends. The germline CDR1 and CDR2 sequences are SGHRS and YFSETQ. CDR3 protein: CASSPWGPGEPQHF. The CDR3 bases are TGCGCCAGCAGCCCGTGGGGGCCGGGGGAGCCCCAGCATTTT.

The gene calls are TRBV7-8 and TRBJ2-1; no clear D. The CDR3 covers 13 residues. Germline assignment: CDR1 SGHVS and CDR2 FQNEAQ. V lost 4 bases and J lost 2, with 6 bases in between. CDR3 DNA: TGTGCCAGCAGCTCCGCGGCCTACAATGAGCAGTTCTTC. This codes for CASSSAAYNEQFF.

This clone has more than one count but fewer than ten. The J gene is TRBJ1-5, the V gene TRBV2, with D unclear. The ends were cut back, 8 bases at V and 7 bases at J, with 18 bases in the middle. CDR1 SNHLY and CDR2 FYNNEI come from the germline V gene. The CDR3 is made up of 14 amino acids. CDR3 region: CASHDGVYWQPQHF. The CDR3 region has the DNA TGTGCCAGCCATGACGGGGTTTACTGGCAGCCCCAGCATTTT.

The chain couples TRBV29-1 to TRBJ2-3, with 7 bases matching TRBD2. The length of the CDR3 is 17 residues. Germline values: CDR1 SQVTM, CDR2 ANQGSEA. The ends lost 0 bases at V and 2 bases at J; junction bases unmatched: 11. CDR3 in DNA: TGCAGCGTTGAAGATGGTCTAGCGGTGGGTTACACAGATACGCAGTATTTT. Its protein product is CSVEDGLAVGYTDTQYF.

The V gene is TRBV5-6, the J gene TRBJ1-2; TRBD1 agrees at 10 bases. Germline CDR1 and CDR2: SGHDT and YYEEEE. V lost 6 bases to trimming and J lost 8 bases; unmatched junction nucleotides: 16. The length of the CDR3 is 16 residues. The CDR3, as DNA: TGTGCCAGCAAAATACTGACAGGGGGCCCACCTAAGGGCTACACCTTC. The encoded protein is CASKILTGGPPKGYTF.

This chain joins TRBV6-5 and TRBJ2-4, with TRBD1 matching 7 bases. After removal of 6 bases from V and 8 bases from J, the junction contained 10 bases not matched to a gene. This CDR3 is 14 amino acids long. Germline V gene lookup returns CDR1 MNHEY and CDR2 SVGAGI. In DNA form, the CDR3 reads TGTGCCAGCAGACCGGGACAGCCGGGGTACATTCAGTACTTC. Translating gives CASRPGQPGYIQYF.